A single sample is the source of the 21 T cell receptor beta chains below, sequenced in a study of T cells in Graves' hyperthyroidism and ophthalmopathy. The CDR3 regions of TCR beta were amplified from RNA transcripts. In the first-round RT-PCR of the TCR CDR3, the HTBI primer set was used. MiXCR, applied by TCRdb to the multiplex PCR reads, yields one record per CDR3 protein. Of 300,000 to 450,000 distinct CDR3 sequences in the sample, roughly 13% were seen once. Sequenced input: blood. All receptors come from a woman between 55 and 75 years old with Graves' hyperthyroidism.

At least ten counts were recorded for this clonotype. This chain joins TRBV30 and TRBJ1-5; D unresolved. This CDR3 is 13 amino acids long. Trimming shortened V by 2 bases and J by 3 bases, and 8 bases separated the two germline ends. Per germline, CDR1 GTSNPN and CDR2 SVGIG (reference sequence). CDR3 sequence reads: CAWSLTDNQPQHF. As DNA, the CDR3 is TGTGCCTGGAGTCTGACCGACAATCAGCCCCAGCATTTT.

This clonotype occurred a few times. The gene calls are TRBV9 and TRBJ1-5, with TRBD1 as a possible D gene (5 bases). V lost 7 bases and J lost 0, with 14 bases in between. The germline CDR1 and CDR2 sequences are SGDLS and YYNGEE. This CDR3 contains 15 residues. DNA of the CDR3: TGTGCCAGCGGTGGAGGGGTGGGTAGCAATCAGCCCCAGCATTTT. Translated, it gives CASGGGVGSNQPQHF.

This clonotype was counted many times. The chain is built from TRBV28 and TRBJ1-1, with D possibly matching TRBD1 (5 bases). The CDR3 has 15 amino acids. CDR1 is MDHEN, CDR2 SYDVKM, per germline. The germline V and J ends were trimmed by 6 bases and 5 bases, with 19 bases remaining between them. CDR3 loop: CASSPSGLLGTEAFF. The CDR3 DNA is TGTGCCAGCAGCCCGTCGGGACTCCTGGGGACTGAAGCTTTCTTT. Looking up the rest from reference TRBV28 and TRBJ1-1 gives the full variable domain: DVKVTQSSRYLVKRTGEKVFLECVQDMDHENMFWYRQDPGLGLRLIYFSYDVKMKEKGDIPEGYSVSREKKERFSLILESASTNQTSMYLCASSPSGLLGTEAFFGQGTRLTVV.

This clonotype came up a few times. V and J are TRBV12-3 or TRBV12-4 and TRBJ1-2; 12 nucleotides line up with TRBD1. With 4 bases clipped from V and 7 bases from J, the junction kept 7 bases outside the gene matches. The CDR3 extends over 15 amino acids. CDR3 sequence reads: CASSSSGTGGGGYTF. As DNA, the CDR3 is TGTGCCAGCAGTTCCTCCGGGACAGGGGGCGGTGGCTACACCTTC.

This clonotype was seen only a few times. The V and J genes are TRBV5-6 and TRBJ2-7; no definite D call. The germline V gene has CDR1 SGHDT and CDR2 YYEEEE. The CDR3 contains 15 residues. Trimming took off 3 bases at V and 3 bases at J, with 16 bases between the two ends. DNA of the CDR3: TGTGCCAGCAGCTCAGTAGTCAGAGGCCACTACGAGCAGTACTTC. Residues: CASSSVVRGHYEQYF.

This clonotype came up a few times. The CDR3 DNA is TGTGCCAGCAGCTTGGGAGGACAGGGCAGCAATCAGCCCCAGCATTTT. Its protein product is CASSLGGQGSNQPQHF. J is TRBJ1-5 and V is TRBV7-9, with 8 bases identical to TRBD1. Germline V gene sequence: CDR1 SEHNR, CDR2 FQNEAQ (reference sequence). The J segment lost 1 base and the V segment lost 3 bases, leaving 5 bases of the junction unmatched. This CDR3 has 16 amino acids.

This clonotype was counted many times. J is TRBJ2-5 and V is TRBV5-1; no firm D call. Germline V lookup: CDR1 SGHRS, CDR2 YFSETQ. Trimming removed 4 bases at V and 0 bases at J, with 10 bases between. The CDR3 covers 14 residues. DNA of the CDR3: TGCGCCAGCAGCACCCTCCCGGACCAAGAGACCCAGTACTTC. Protein sequence: CASSTLPDQETQYF.

V gene TRBV24-1 combines with J gene TRBJ2-2; no definite D call. V lost 0 bases and J 4 bases, leaving 8 bases between the germline ends. Germline V gene lookup returns CDR1 KGHDR and CDR2 SFDVKD. The CDR3 is 15 amino acids. CDR3 DNA sequence: TGTGCCACCAGTGATTTGGGCCCACGCACCGGGGAGCTGTTTTTT. It codes for CATSDLGPRTGELFF.

As regards this clonotype: Germline and junction disagree at one end, which may indicate a read error. V is TRBV27 and J is TRBJ2-1, with 11 bases identical to TRBD2. The CDR3 spans 17 residues. The germline V gene has CDR1 MNHEY and CDR2 SMNVEV (reference sequence). This CDR3 is CASSFEIAGGLYNGQFF. The CDR3 DNA reads TGTGCCAGCAGTTTCGAAATAGCGGGAGGGCTGTACAATGGGCAGTTCTTC.

This clonotype was found many times. The chain joins TRBV2 to TRBJ1-5; no firm D call. The CDR3 extends over 15 amino acids. The V end was cut by 1 base, the J end by 0 bases, with 7 bases between. Germline assignment: CDR1 SNHLY and CDR2 FYNNEI. The DNA for the CDR3 is TGTGCCAGCAGTGAAGTAACGAATAGCAATCAGCCCCAGCATTTT. Translating gives CASSEVTNSNQPQHF.

This clonotype was recorded many times. V and J are TRBV5-1 and TRBJ2-1; D is ambiguous. The V end lost 2 bases, the J end lost 0 bases, and 21 bases lay between the germline ends. CDR1 SGHRS and CDR2 YFSETQ come from the germline V gene. This CDR3 spans 19 amino acids. The CDR3, as DNA: TGCGCCAGCAGCTTTCGGAATCTCTTCGTGGGCGGCTCCTACAATGAGCAGTTCTTC. This translates into CASSFRNLFVGGSYNEQFF.

This clonotype came up many times. This chain uses TRBV20-1 with TRBJ2-3; the match to TRBD2 covers 7 bases. Germline-derived CDR1 and CDR2 are DFQATT and SNEGSKA (reference sequence). The V gene end was trimmed by 1 base and the J gene end by 2 bases; junction bases not matched to a gene: 6. This CDR3 contains 15 residues. Written as DNA, the CDR3 is TGCAGTGCTAGAGCCCCTAGCGGTAACACAGATACGCAGTATTTT. It is translated as CSARAPSGNTDTQYF.

This clonotype was detected many times. V usage is TRBV7-3 and J usage is TRBJ1-1; D perhaps matches TRBD1 (6 bases). Trimming left V 6 bases short and J 2 bases short, with 19 bases between. Germline assignment: CDR1 SGHTA and CDR2 FQGTGA. The CDR3 runs 16 residues. CDR3 sequence: CASSYGTGTPNTEAFF. The CDR3 DNA sequence: TGTGCCAGCAGTTACGGGACCGGGACACCCAACACTGAAGCTTTCTTT. The whole variable domain, filled in from reference TRBV7-3 and TRBJ1-1, reads GAGVSQTPSNKVTEKGKYVELRCDPISGHTALYWYRQSLGQGPEFLIYFQGTGAADDSGLPNDRFFAVRPEGSVSTLKIQRTERGDSAVYLCASSYGTGTPNTEAFFGQGTRLTVV.

This clonotype was recorded a few times. This chain links TRBV5-1 with TRBJ2-5; the D gene is possibly TRBD2 (5 bases). V was cut by 4 bases and J by 7 bases, with 17 bases left in between. The CDR3 extends over 14 amino acids. Germline CDR1 and CDR2: SGHRS and YFSETQ. Written as DNA, the CDR3 is TGCGCCAGCAGCATCGGGCGGGCTCGGGGGACCCAGTACTTC. The encoded protein is CASSIGRARGTQYF. The entire variable domain, with the rest obtained from reference TRBV5-1 and TRBJ2-5, is as follows: KAGVTQTPRYLIKTRGQQVTLSCSPISGHRSVSWYQQTPGQGLQFLFEYFSETQRNKGNFPGRFSGRQFSNSRSEMNVSTLELGDSALYLCASSIGRARGTQYFGPGTRLLVL.

This clonotype came up many times. V gene TRBV18 combines with J gene TRBJ2-1; TRBD2 matches 7 bases. The CDR3 is 16 amino acids. J lost 1 base, V lost 0 bases, and 3 bases had no gene match. Germline assignment: CDR1 KGHSH and CDR2 LQKENI. Here the CDR3 reads CASSPPGGKSYNEQFF. CDR3 DNA sequence: TGTGCCAGCTCACCACCGGGGGGGAAGTCCTACAATGAGCAGTTCTTC.

The chain employs TRBV12-3 or TRBV12-4 and TRBJ2-1, with a possible D match to TRBD2 (5 bases). There are 16 residues in the CDR3. V lost 0 bases to trimming and J lost 6 bases, with 15 bases between them. In nucleotides, the CDR3 is TGTGCCAGCAGTTTAGCGAGGGCGCGGAAGGTCAATGAGCAGTTCTTC. Amino acids: CASSLARARKVNEQFF.

This clonotype was detected many times. The rearrangement links TRBV6-2 or TRBV6-3 to TRBJ2-3; no reliable D call. V gave up 6 bases and J gave up 0 bases, with 7 bases separating them. The CDR3 has 13 residues. Germline assignment: CDR1 MNHEY and CDR2 SVGEGT. CDR3 sequence: CASRFDSTDTQYF. The CDR3 DNA reads as TGTGCCAGCAGGTTTGATAGCACAGATACGCAGTATTTT.

This chain joins TRBV12-3 or TRBV12-4 and TRBJ2-1; D is undetermined. Trimming removed 3 bases from V and 9 bases from J, with 12 bases in between. This CDR3 contains 13 residues. Written as DNA, the CDR3 is TGTGCCAGCAGTTTTATAGAGGAAGGTGAGCAGTTCTTC. This codes for CASSFIEEGEQFF.

This clonotype occurred many times. V usage is TRBV30 and J usage is TRBJ1-2, with D possibly being TRBD1 (5 bases). The CDR3 loop spans 11 amino acids. CDR1 is GTSNPN and CDR2 is SVGIG in the germline V gene (reference sequence). V lost 3 bases and J lost 4, with 6 bases in between. The DNA of the CDR3 is TGTGCCTGGAGGGGACCCTATGGCTACACCTTC. Protein sequence: CAWRGPYGYTF.

This clonotype has ten or more counts. The rearrangement uses TRBV12-3 or TRBV12-4 and TRBJ2-7; TRBD1 or TRBD2 may be the D gene (5 bases each). Trimming removed 5 bases from V and 0 bases from J, with 8 bases in between. The CDR3 is 13 residues long. The CDR3 DNA is TGTGCCAGCAGTGGGACCCTCTCCTACGAGCAGTACTTC. This sequence encodes CASSGTLSYEQYF.

This clonotype was seen at least ten times. This sequence joins TRBV30 and TRBJ2-7, with 10 bases lining up with TRBD2. Trimming at V came to 3 bases and at J to 4 bases, leaving 6 bases not matched to a gene. The length of the CDR3 is 14 residues. The germline V gene has CDR1 GTSNPN and CDR2 SVGIG (reference sequence). The CDR3 nucleotides are TGTGCCTGGAGGGTGGCTAGCGGGAGTTACGAGCAGTACTTC. It yields the protein CAWRVASGSYEQYF.